The 24 T cell receptor beta chains below come from one sample, sequenced in a study of PD-1 blockade in classical Hodgkin lymphoma. This table comes from immunoSEQ multiplex PCR, and its TCRdb copy is limited to in-frame clones, with some not included. Seen here are 35,000 to 50,000 clones, around three fifths observed once, and the top ten hold around 3.1%. Time point of the sample: cycle 4 day 1 (C4D1), after more than five weeks of nivolumab. Every patient relapsed after autologous stem cell transplantation, and brentuximab vedotin exposure varied. The material was peripheral blood mononuclear cells (PBMCs), obtained before the fourth cycle of nivolumab. The receptors come from a human donor with classical Hodgkin lymphoma.

This sequence joins TRBV6-6 and TRBJ1-1; TRBD1 matches at 7 bases. The junction had 10 bases not matched to a gene; V was cut back by 10 bases and J by 8 bases. The CDR3 is made up of 12 amino acids. Germline values: CDR1 MNHNY, CDR2 SVGAGI (reference sequence). The CDR3 nucleotides read TGTGCCACCCTTAGGGGGCCGTCCGAAGCTTTCTTT. It yields the protein CATLRGPSEAFF.

This chain connects TRBV13 to TRBJ2-1; 8 positions agree with TRBD2. Germline V lookup: CDR1 PRHDT, CDR2 FYEKMQ (reference sequence). CDR3 length equals 16 residues. Unmatched junction bases numbered 10, after V lost 0 bases and J lost 9 bases. This chain's CDR3 is CASSLGVGTRGSEQFF. DNA for the CDR3: TGTGCCAGCAGCTTAGGTGTCGGGACTAGAGGGTCTGAGCAGTTCTTC. The full variable domain, with the rest looked up from reference TRBV13 and TRBJ2-1, is AAGVIQSPRHLIKEKRETATLKCYPIPRHDTVYWYQQGPGQDPQFLISFYEKMQSDKGSIPDRFSAQQFSDYHSELNMSSLELGDSALYFCASSLGVGTRGSEQFFGPGTRLTVL.

J is TRBJ2-5 and V is TRBV4-2; D gene unclear. V shed 0 bases and J shed 4 bases, with 15 bases lying between them. The CDR3 sequence is 16 residues long. Per the germline V gene, CDR1 is LGHNA and CDR2 is YNFKEQ. CDR3 bases: TGTGCCAGCAGCCAAGAGCCCCTGCCCAAGGGAGAGACCCAGTACTTC. As protein: CASSQEPLPKGETQYF.

The chain links TRBV2 to TRBJ1-5; 7 positions agree with TRBD1. Germline CDR1 is SNHLY and CDR2 is FYNNEI. The CDR3 spans 15 residues. V lost 6 bases, J lost 1 base, and 6 bases stayed unmatched. In DNA form, the CDR3 reads TGTGCCAGCAGCCTAGGACAGGAGAGCAATCAGCCCCAGCATTTT. Residues: CASSLGQESNQPQHF.

This clone is labeled as medium-sized. Other DNA sequences in the same sample also yield this CDR3. The chain carries TRBV7-2 and TRBJ2-7, with 7 bases matching TRBD1. Germline V gene lookup returns CDR1 SGHTA and CDR2 FQGNSA. The length of the CDR3 is 15 residues. Germline trimming cut 1 base from V and 4 bases from J; bases unmatched to any gene: 7. The CDR3 DNA sequence: TGTGCCAGCAGCTTAGGTAGGGGGCAGACGTACGAGCAGTACTTC. Its protein is CASSLGRGQTYEQYF.

This chain links TRBV19 with TRBJ1-1, with TRBD1 matching over 7 bases. The germline gives CDR1 LNHDA, CDR2 SQIVND (reference sequence). The CDR3 runs to 14 residues. The V and J ends lost 7 bases and 4 bases, in that order; junction bases with no gene match: 9. The CDR3 protein is CASKIRQGGTEAFF. DNA of the CDR3: TGTGCCAGTAAGATCCGACAGGGAGGCACTGAAGCTTTCTTT.

The chain is built from TRBV5-6 and TRBJ2-2, with a weak D call TRBD1 (6 bases). Between the trimmed V and J ends, which lost 0 bases and 3 bases, there was a span of 12 bases. In germline, CDR1 is SGHDT, CDR2 YYEEEE. This CDR3 is built from 16 residues. CDR3 protein: CASSLGTAQDTGELFF. The CDR3, as DNA: TGTGCCAGCAGCTTGGGGACAGCCCAAGACACCGGGGAGCTGTTTTTT.

This clone was seen only a few times. The CDR3 DNA is TGCGCCAGCAGCCAACCAGGGAGGCGGCTCACAGATACGCAGTATTTT. Its protein is CASSQPGRRLTDTQYF. V is TRBV4-3 and J is TRBJ2-3; maybe TRBD2 (6 bases). CDR3 length equals 16 residues. Germline CDR1 is LGHNA and CDR2 is YSLEER. V lost 2 bases and J 2 bases, leaving 14 bases between the germline ends.

This chain connects TRBV6-5 to TRBJ2-3; no definite D call. Germline V gene lookup returns CDR1 MNHEY and CDR2 SVGAGI. The CDR3 covers 14 residues. Trimming cost V 4 bases and J 2 bases, with 10 bases left between them. The CDR3 sequence is CASSSFALTDTQYF. As DNA, the CDR3 is TGTGCCAGCAGTTCCTTTGCACTCACAGATACGCAGTATTTT.

This chain uses TRBV7-2 with TRBJ2-1; 13 bases line up with TRBD2. V was clipped by 5 bases and J by 3 bases; unmatched bases: 10. CDR1 SGHTA and CDR2 FQGNSA come from the germline V gene. CDR3 length: 18 amino acids. The CDR3 sequence is CASSHGLAGDAYYNEQFF. DNA of the CDR3: TGTGCCAGCAGCCACGGACTAGCGGGGGACGCCTACTACAATGAGCAGTTCTTC.

CDR3 region: CASSDRTGAFYEKLFF. CDR3 sequence (DNA): TGCGCCAGCAGCGACCGGACAGGGGCGTTTTATGAAAAACTGTTTTTT. V gene TRBV4-1 combines with J gene TRBJ1-4, with 9 positions matching TRBD1. V gave up 5 bases and J gave up 6 bases; unmatched junction bases: 10. This CDR3 spans 16 amino acids. In germline, CDR1 is MGHRA, CDR2 YSYEKL.

V gene TRBV29-1 combines with J gene TRBJ2-5; 12 bases are shared with TRBD2. V lost 1 base, J lost 0 bases, and 0 bases stayed unmatched. Germline V gene sequence: CDR1 SQVTM, CDR2 ANQGSEA. The length of the CDR3 is 15 residues. Here the CDR3 reads CSVEGTSGDQETQYF. As DNA, the CDR3 is TGCAGCGTTGAAGGGACTAGCGGGGACCAAGAGACCCAGTACTTC.

This rearrangement joins TRBV11-3 to TRBJ2-7; 7 bases match TRBD1. The V gene end was trimmed by 1 base and the J gene end by 6 bases; junction bases not matched to a gene: 9. The CDR3 sequence is 15 residues long. Per the germline V gene, CDR1 is SGHNT and CDR2 is YENEEA. CDR3 sequence reads: CASSLASGKGAEQYF. The DNA for the CDR3 is TGTGCCAGCAGCTTAGCTTCTGGCAAGGGGGCCGAGCAGTACTTC.

The gene calls are TRBV18 and TRBJ2-7, with 10 positions matching TRBD1. The CDR3 contains 15 residues. V lost 3 bases to trimming and J lost 4 bases; unmatched junction nucleotides: 6. Germline loops: CDR1 KGHSH, CDR2 LQKENI. This CDR3 reads CASSPMGTGVYEQYF. CDR3 nucleotides: TGTGCCAGCTCACCTATGGGGACAGGGGTTTACGAGCAGTACTTC.

This chain joins TRBV7-3 and TRBJ2-5; D is perhaps TRBD2 (6 bases). V was cut by 2 bases and J by 7 bases, with 11 bases left in between. The germline gives CDR1 SGHTA, CDR2 FQGTGA. CDR3 size: 13 residues. The DNA of the CDR3 is TGTGCCAGCAGCTTAGCGGCGGAGGGGACCCAGTACTTC. Amino acid sequence: CASSLAAEGTQYF.

The rearrangement links TRBV6-5 to TRBJ1-1; D is undetermined. Per germline, CDR1 MNHEY and CDR2 SVGAGI. CDR3 length: 15 residues. V lost 0 bases and J 8 bases, leaving 16 bases between the germline ends. CDR3 DNA sequence: TGTGCCAGCAGTTACTCCGCCGAAGGTCCGGGGGAAGCTTTCTTT. It codes for CASSYSAEGPGEAFF.

The chain employs TRBV7-2 and TRBJ1-6; TRBD1 matches 9 bases. The germline gives CDR1 SGHTA, CDR2 FQGNSA. The CDR3 loop spans 14 amino acids. V trimming: 7 bases; J trimming: 7 bases; junction bases outside the gene matches: 5. The DNA of the CDR3 is TGTGCCAGCACTACCGGGACAGGGAATTCACCCCTCCACTTT. Its protein product is CASTTGTGNSPLHF. The full variable domain, completed using reference TRBV7-2 and TRBJ1-6, is GAGVSQSPSNKVTEKGKDVELRCDPISGHTALYWYRQSLGQGLEFLIYFQGNSAPDKSGLPSDRFSAERTGGSVSTLTIQRTQQEDSAVYLCASTTGTGNSPLHFGNGTRLTVT.

The sample holds a few counts of this clone. The genes are TRBV19 and TRBJ2-7; D unclear. Germline V gives CDR1 LNHDA, CDR2 SQIVND (reference sequence). This CDR3 contains 11 residues. The V end was cut by 3 bases, the J end by 9 bases, with 9 bases between. The CDR3 nucleotides are TGTGCCAGTAGTATCGTTGGACGGCAGTACTTC. This translates into CASSIVGRQYF.

The V and J genes are TRBV18 and TRBJ2-3, with D unclear. This CDR3 has 14 residues. The V end was cut by 2 bases, the J end by 2 bases, with 8 bases between. Per germline, CDR1 KGHSH and CDR2 LQKENI. This CDR3 reads CASSPTRFTDTQYF. The CDR3 DNA is TGTGCCAGCTCACCAACCAGGTTCACAGATACGCAGTATTTT.

This clone was picked up many times. This sample also contains other DNA sequences that code for the same CDR3. The chain recombines TRBV29-1 with TRBJ1-2; 8 positions match TRBD1. V lost 4 bases, J lost 3 bases, and 1 base stayed unmatched. The CDR3 totals 12 residues. CDR1 is SQVTM, CDR2 ANQGSEA, per germline. The CDR3 nucleotides read TGCAGCGTTGCAGGGGGCGACTATGGCTACACCTTC. It translates to CSVAGGDYGYTF.

The table lists this clone with a few counts. The CDR3 protein is CASSPRAETQYF. CDR3 in DNA: TGTGCCAGCAGCCCTAGAGCTGAGACCCAGTACTTC. The rearrangement uses TRBV7-2 and TRBJ2-5, with D unclear. The CDR3 totals 12 residues. Trimming removed 5 bases from V and 5 bases from J, with 9 bases in between. Germline V gives CDR1 SGHTA, CDR2 FQGNSA.

This chain connects TRBV19 to TRBJ2-1, with a tentative D call TRBD1 (6 bases). V lost 1 base and J 12 bases, leaving 19 bases between the germline ends. Germline assignment: CDR1 LNHDA and CDR2 SQIVND (reference sequence). The CDR3 consists of 15 residues. The CDR3, as DNA: TGTGCCAGTAGTATAGGACAGGTCGGTCCGTTTGGGCAGTTCTTC. Translation: CASSIGQVGPFGQFF.

This clone has just a few counts. The gene calls are TRBV19 and TRBJ2-3, with 9 bases identical to TRBD1. V shed 5 bases and J 2 bases; nucleotides not matched to a gene: 8. The CDR3 has 16 amino acids. The germline V gene has CDR1 LNHDA and CDR2 SQIVND (reference sequence). CDR3 region: CASSSIGQGFTDTQYF. CDR3 DNA sequence: TGTGCCAGTAGTTCGATCGGACAGGGGTTCACAGATACGCAGTATTTT.

The chain joins TRBV2 to TRBJ2-5; D uncertain. The length of the CDR3 is 11 residues. The V end lost 6 bases, the J end lost 0 bases, and 2 bases lay between the germline ends. Germline V CDR1 and CDR2: SNHLY, FYNNEI. The CDR3 sequence: CASSHQETQYF. CDR3 nucleotides: TGTGCCAGCAGCCACCAAGAGACCCAGTACTTC.